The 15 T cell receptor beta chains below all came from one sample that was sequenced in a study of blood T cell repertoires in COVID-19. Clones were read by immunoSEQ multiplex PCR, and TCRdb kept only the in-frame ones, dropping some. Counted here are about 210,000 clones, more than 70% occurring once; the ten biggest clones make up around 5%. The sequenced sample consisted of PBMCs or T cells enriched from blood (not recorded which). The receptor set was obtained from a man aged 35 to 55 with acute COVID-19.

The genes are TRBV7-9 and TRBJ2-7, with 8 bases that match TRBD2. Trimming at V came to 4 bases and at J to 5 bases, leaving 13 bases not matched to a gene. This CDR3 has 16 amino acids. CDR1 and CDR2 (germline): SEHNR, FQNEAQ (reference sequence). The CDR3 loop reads CASSWVLSGSWNEQYF. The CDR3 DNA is TGTGCCAGCAGCTGGGTATTGAGCGGGAGCTGGAACGAGCAGTACTTC.

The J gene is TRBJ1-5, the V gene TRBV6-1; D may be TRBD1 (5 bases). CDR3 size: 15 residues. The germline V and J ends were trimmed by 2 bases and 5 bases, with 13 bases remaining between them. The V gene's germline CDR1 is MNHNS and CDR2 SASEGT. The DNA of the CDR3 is TGTGCCAGCAGTGAAACCTTATTGACAGATCAGCCCCAGCATTTT. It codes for CASSETLLTDQPQHF.

The CDR3 region has the DNA TGTGCCAGCAGCGCCACAGGGGAAATGGGGTACACCTTC. Protein sequence: CASSATGEMGYTF. This sequence joins TRBV6-2 or TRBV6-3 and TRBJ1-2; 7 bases match TRBD1. The germline gives CDR1 MNHEY, CDR2 SVGEGT. The junction had 12 bases not matched to a gene; V was cut back by 6 bases and J by 11 bases. The CDR3 spans 13 residues.

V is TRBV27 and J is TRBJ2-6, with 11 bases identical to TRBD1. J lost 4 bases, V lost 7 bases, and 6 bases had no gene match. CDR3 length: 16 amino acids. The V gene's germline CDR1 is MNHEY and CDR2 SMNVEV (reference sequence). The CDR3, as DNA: TGTGCCAGCAAACGGGACAGGGGGTTAGGGGCCAACGTCCTGACTTTC. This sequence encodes CASKRDRGLGANVLTF.

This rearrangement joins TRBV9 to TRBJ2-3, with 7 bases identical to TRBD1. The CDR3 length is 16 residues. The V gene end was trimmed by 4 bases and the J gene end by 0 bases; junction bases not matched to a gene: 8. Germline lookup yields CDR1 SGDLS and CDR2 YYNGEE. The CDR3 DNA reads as TGTGCCAGCAGCTTACGGGACAGATCTAGCACAGATACGCAGTATTTT. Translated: CASSLRDRSSTDTQYF.

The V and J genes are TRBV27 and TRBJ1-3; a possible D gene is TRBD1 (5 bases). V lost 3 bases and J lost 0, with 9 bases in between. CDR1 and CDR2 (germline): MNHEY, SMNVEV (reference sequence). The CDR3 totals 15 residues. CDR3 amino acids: CASSFAGGSGNTIYF. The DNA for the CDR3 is TGTGCCAGCAGTTTCGCCGGGGGCTCTGGAAACACCATATATTTT.

Here the CDR3 reads CASSQGGGQGLTEQFF. The CDR3 DNA sequence: TGCGCCAGCAGCCAGGGTGGTGGACAGGGGTTGACTGAGCAGTTCTTC. The chain has TRBV4-1 and TRBJ2-1; the match to TRBD1 covers 9 bases. The V and J ends lost 3 bases and 9 bases, in that order; junction bases with no gene match: 12. CDR3 length: 16 residues. Germline-derived CDR1 and CDR2 are MGHRA and YSYEKL.

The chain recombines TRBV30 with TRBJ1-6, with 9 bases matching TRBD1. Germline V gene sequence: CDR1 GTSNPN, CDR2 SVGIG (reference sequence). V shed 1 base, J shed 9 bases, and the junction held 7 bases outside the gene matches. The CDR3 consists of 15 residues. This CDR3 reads CAWSGLDRGVSPLHF. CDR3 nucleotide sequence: TGTGCCTGGAGTGGCCTGGACAGGGGTGTTTCACCCCTCCACTTT.

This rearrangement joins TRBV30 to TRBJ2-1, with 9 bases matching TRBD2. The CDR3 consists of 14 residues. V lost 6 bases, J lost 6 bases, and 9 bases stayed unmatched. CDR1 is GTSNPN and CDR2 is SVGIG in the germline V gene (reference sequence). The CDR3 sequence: CACTAGGPINEQFF. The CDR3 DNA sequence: TGTGCCTGCACCGCGGGAGGGCCTATCAATGAGCAGTTCTTC.

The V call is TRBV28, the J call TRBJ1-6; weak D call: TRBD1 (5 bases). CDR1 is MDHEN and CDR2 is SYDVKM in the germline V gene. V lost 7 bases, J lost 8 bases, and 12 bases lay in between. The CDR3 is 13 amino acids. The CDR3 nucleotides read TGTGCCAGCACCTCGGGGGGGTATTCACCCCTCCACTTT. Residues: CASTSGGYSPLHF. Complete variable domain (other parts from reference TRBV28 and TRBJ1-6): DVKVTQSSRYLVKRTGEKVFLECVQDMDHENMFWYRQDPGLGLRLIYFSYDVKMKEKGDIPEGYSVSREKKERFSLILESASTNQTSMYLCASTSGGYSPLHFGNGTRLTVT.

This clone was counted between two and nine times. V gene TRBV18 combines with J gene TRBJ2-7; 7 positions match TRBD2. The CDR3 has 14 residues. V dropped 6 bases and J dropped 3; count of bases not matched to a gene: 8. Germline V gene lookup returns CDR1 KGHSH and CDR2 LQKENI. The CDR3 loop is CASSRRGIDYEQYF. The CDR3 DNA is TGTGCCAGCTCCCGGCGGGGGATTGACTACGAGCAGTACTTC.

The CDR3 is CAVSGSDTDTQYF. For the CDR3, the DNA is TGTGCCGTTAGCGGGAGTGACACAGATACGCAGTATTTT. V usage is TRBV19 and J usage is TRBJ2-3; 9 bases fit TRBD2. V lost 11 bases and J lost 2; bases outside the gene matches: 5. Looked up from germline, CDR1 is LNHDA and CDR2 is SQIVND (reference sequence). There are 13 residues in the CDR3.

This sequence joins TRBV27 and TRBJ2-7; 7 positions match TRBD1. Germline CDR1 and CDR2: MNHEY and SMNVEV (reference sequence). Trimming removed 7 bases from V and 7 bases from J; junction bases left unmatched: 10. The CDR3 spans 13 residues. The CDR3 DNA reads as TGTGCCAGCAATAACCTCGACAGGGAAGAGCAGTACTTC. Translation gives CASNNLDREEQYF.

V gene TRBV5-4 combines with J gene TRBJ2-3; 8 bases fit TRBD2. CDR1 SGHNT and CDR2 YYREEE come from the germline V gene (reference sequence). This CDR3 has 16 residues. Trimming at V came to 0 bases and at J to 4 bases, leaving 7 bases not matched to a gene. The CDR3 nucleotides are TGTGCCAGCAGCTTGGGGACTAGCCTCGGCCCAGATACGCAGTATTTT. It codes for CASSLGTSLGPDTQYF. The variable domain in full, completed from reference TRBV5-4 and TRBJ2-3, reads ETGVTQSPTHLIKTRGQQVTLRCSSQSGHNTVSWYQQALGQGPQFIFQYYREEENGRGNFPPRFSGLQFPNYSSELNVNALELDDSALYLCASSLGTSLGPDTQYFGPGTRLTVL.

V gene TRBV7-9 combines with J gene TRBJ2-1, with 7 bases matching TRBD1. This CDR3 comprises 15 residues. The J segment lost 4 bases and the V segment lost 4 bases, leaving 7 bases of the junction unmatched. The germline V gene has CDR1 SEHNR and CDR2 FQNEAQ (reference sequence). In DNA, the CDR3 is TGTGCCAGCAGCTACCCCGGGACAGTTTACAATGAGCAGTTCTTC. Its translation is CASSYPGTVYNEQFF.